This TCR beta chain was sequenced during a study of OX40 agonist ivuxolimab in advanced cancers. Germline V gene data show CDR1 as SGHDT and CDR2 as YYEEEE. The V gene lost 0 bases and the J gene lost 8 bases, with 12 bases spanning the gap. The length of the CDR3 is 14 residues. TCRdb's table, derived via immunoSEQ multiplex PCR, lists solely in-frame clones and lacks some. The table includes tens of thousands of clones, around 83% detected once. This clone has a handful of counts. Antigen specificity is unknown. Study-level findings and limits: The average count of expanded clones was higher among CD8+ T cells than among CD4+.

The TCR was taken from an adult with an advanced solid tumor such as melanoma, head and neck, liver or kidney cancer. Specimen: CD4+ or CD8+ T cells sorted from blood, collected in a trial of the OX40 agonist ivuxolimab. V usage is TRBV5-6 and J usage is TRBJ2-1, with D perhaps TRBD1 (6 bases). The CDR3 sequence: CASSLAGDRDEQFF. CDR3 nucleotides: TGTGCCAGCAGCTTGGCAGGGGATAGGGATGAGCAGTTCTTC.